The next 15 T cell receptor beta chains were all read from a single sample in a study of monozygotic twins with inflammatory bowel disease. With the 5' RACE reads reprocessed, TCRdb shows one record per CDR3 protein and no DNA. The sample holds 40,000 to 45,000 distinct CDR3 sequences. Material: blood. These receptors all come from a human donor with ulcerative colitis or Crohn's disease, or a healthy co-twin of an affected twin (not recorded which).

The chain links TRBV5-1 to TRBJ1-1. Germline CDR1 SGHRS, CDR2 YFSETQ. There are 14 residues in the CDR3. CDR3 protein: CASSFLQSNTEAFF.

V and J are TRBV5-1 and TRBJ2-1; the D call from TCRdb, TRBD1, cannot be confirmed without DNA. The CDR3 has 15 amino acids. Germline-derived CDR1 and CDR2 are SGHRS and YFSETQ. The CDR3 is CASSLSGSGPNEQFF.

The chain carries TRBV7-9 and TRBJ1-1. This CDR3 region has 14 residues. Germline CDR1 reads SEHNR; CDR2 reads FQNEAQ (reference sequence). The CDR3 loop is CASSSRQLNTEAFF.

This rearrangement joins TRBV6-1 to TRBJ2-4; without DNA, the TCRdb call of TRBD1 cannot be checked. The length of the CDR3 is 14 residues. Germline assignment: CDR1 MNHNS and CDR2 SASEGT. The CDR3 sequence is CASSTGLAENIQYF.

Here the CDR3 reads CASTPAASLGETQYF. The V call is TRBV5-1, the J call TRBJ2-5; as DNA is missing, the TRBD1 call by TCRdb cannot be tested. Germline CDR1 is SGHRS and CDR2 is YFSETQ. The CDR3 extends over 15 amino acids.

The CDR3 sequence is CASSRKVNNEQFF. The genes are TRBV4-3 and TRBJ2-1. This CDR3 spans 13 amino acids. Germline values: CDR1 LGHNA, CDR2 YSLEER.

This chain uses TRBV20-1 with TRBJ1-1; TCRdb lists TRBD1, though no DNA is available to test this call. Germline V gene sequence: CDR1 DFQATT, CDR2 SNEGSKA (reference sequence). The CDR3 runs to 12 residues. The CDR3 spells CSVKTGNTESFF.

This chain uses TRBV7-3 with TRBJ2-3; there is no DNA to check the TCRdb D call of TRBD1. CDR1 and CDR2 from the germline V gene are SGHTA and FQGTGA. The CDR3 length is 15 residues. CDR3 amino acids: CASSPTGAATDTQYF.

The CDR3 loop reads CATSRGEGVLNEQFF. This chain uses TRBV15 with TRBJ2-1; the TRBD2 assignment by TCRdb is unverifiable without DNA. The CDR3 runs to 15 residues. Germline CDR1 LNHNV, CDR2 YYDKDF (reference sequence).

V gene TRBV4-1 combines with J gene TRBJ1-1; TCRdb proposes TRBD1, but this gene call is untestable without DNA. The CDR3 runs 17 residues. Germline loops: CDR1 MGHRA, CDR2 YSYEKL. CDR3 sequence: CASRSRTGPNGNTEAFF.

The V gene is TRBV21-1, the J gene TRBJ2-7; the D call from TCRdb, TRBD1, cannot be confirmed without DNA. TRBV21-1 constitutes a pseudogene. The CDR3 is 11 residues long. The CDR3 sequence is CASSGQSEQYF.

The chain carries TRBV5-1 and TRBJ1-1; TCRdb proposes TRBD1, but this gene call is untestable without DNA. The CDR3 length is 13 residues. From germline, CDR1 is SGHRS and CDR2 YFSETQ. The CDR3 protein is CASYQGGSTEAFF.

This chain connects TRBV6-1 to TRBJ1-2. The CDR3 runs to 15 residues. The germline CDR1 and CDR2 sequences are MNHNS and SASEGT. CDR3 residues: CASSVEGSRNYGYTF.

This CDR3 is CASSFPIKRGKNTGELFF. The chain carries TRBV11-2 and TRBJ2-2; no DNA is available, so the TRBD2 call from TCRdb remains unchecked. The CDR3 runs 18 residues. CDR1 and CDR2 from the germline V gene are SGHAT and FQNNGV.

The chain carries TRBV5-1 and TRBJ2-2; TCRdb reports TRBD2, a call that lacks DNA to check it against. Germline loops: CDR1 SGHRS, CDR2 YFSETQ. CDR3 length: 15 amino acids. The CDR3 reads CASSPGLVGTGELFF. Based on the CDR3 plus reference TRBV5-1 and TRBJ2-2, the full variable domain is KAGVTQTPRYLIKTRGQQVTLSCSPISGHRSVSWYQQTPGQGLQFLFEYFSETQRNKGNFPGRFSGRQFSNSRSEMNVSTLELGDSALYLCASSPGLVGTGELFFGEGSRLTVL.